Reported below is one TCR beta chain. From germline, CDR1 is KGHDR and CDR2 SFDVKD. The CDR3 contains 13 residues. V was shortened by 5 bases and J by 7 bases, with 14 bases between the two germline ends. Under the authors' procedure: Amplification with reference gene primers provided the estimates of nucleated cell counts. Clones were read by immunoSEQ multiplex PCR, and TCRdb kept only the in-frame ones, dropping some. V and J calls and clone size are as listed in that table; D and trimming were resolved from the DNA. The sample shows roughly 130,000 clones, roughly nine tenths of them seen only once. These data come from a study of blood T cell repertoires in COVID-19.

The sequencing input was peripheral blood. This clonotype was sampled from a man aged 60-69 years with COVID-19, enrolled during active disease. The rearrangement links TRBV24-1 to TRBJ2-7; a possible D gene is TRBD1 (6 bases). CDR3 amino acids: CATSGGTSEEQYF. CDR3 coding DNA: TGTGCCACCAGTGGAGGGACATCGGAGGAGCAGTACTTC.